The present entry profiles one T cell receptor (beta chain) with its context. Its antigen is as yet unknown. The sample belongs to a study of T-cell memory formation after mild COVID-19. Across the whole study: TCR clusters showed largely donor specificity. General study points: Contracting clones from day 15 to 85 showed balanced CD4/CD8; later expanders favored CD4+. The pre-infection memory compartment contained some responding clones, suggesting cross-reactive memory joined.

A single record per CDR3 protein comes from TCRdb applying MiXCR to the 5' RACE reads. The sample lists about 340,000 distinct CDR3 sequences, under 15% occurring once. CDR1 SGHVS and CDR2 FNYEAQ come from the germline V gene. The CDR3 totals 15 residues. Between the trimmed V and J ends, which lost 5 bases and 8 bases, there was a span of 21 bases. This clonotype originated in a man aged 18 to 29 who had mild COVID-19 (a few samples of this study predate the infection). Cell type and time point are not known. The chain recombines TRBV7-6 with TRBJ1-2, with a possible D match to TRBD1 (6 bases). Material for sequencing was PBMCs or a T cell subset sorted from them (not recorded which). CDR3 in amino acids: CASSQFEGGSGGYTF. Here the CDR3 DNA reads TGTGCCAGCAGCCAATTCGAGGGGGGGTCTGGCGGCTACACCTTC.